These 2 T cell receptor beta chains share one sample of origin, sequenced in a study of shared clonotypes between healthy human individuals (TCRdb year 2020). Library generation was performed with the immunoSEQ multiplex PCR assay. This immuneACCESS table, as held by TCRdb, lists in-frame sequences with V and J called but not all clones. Of the missing ones, under half trace to an unresolved V gene in checked studies; the others have no known cause. Present in this sample are some 2,500,000 clones, 93% of which were seen just once. Clones ranked in the top ten supply around 0.37% of the sample. Sequenced input: naive CD4+ T cells from PBMCs. This sample's cell subset or site label indicates: CD45RA+ positively selected. The receptors here all came from a man between 18 and 35 years old in good health. Some clones in this sample may be carry-over from other donors' samples.

The CDR3: CASSDQGSPLHF. The CDR3 DNA reads as TGTGCCAGCAGTGACCAGGGCTCACCCCTCCACTTT. V and J are TRBV6-4 and TRBJ1-6, with D perhaps matching TRBD1 (5 bases). The CDR3 extends over 12 amino acids. Germline V lookup: CDR1 MRHNA, CDR2 SNTAGT. V was shortened by 2 bases and J by 10 bases, with 6 bases between the two germline ends.

The chain uses TRBV6-4 and TRBJ1-5; D gene uncertain. Germline CDR1 reads MRHNA; CDR2 reads SNTAGT. V lost 6 bases, J lost 3 bases, and 9 bases lay in between. The CDR3 is 13 residues long. For the CDR3, the DNA is TGTGCCAGCAGCACAGAACACAATCAGCCCCAGCATTTT. The encoded protein is CASSTEHNQPQHF.